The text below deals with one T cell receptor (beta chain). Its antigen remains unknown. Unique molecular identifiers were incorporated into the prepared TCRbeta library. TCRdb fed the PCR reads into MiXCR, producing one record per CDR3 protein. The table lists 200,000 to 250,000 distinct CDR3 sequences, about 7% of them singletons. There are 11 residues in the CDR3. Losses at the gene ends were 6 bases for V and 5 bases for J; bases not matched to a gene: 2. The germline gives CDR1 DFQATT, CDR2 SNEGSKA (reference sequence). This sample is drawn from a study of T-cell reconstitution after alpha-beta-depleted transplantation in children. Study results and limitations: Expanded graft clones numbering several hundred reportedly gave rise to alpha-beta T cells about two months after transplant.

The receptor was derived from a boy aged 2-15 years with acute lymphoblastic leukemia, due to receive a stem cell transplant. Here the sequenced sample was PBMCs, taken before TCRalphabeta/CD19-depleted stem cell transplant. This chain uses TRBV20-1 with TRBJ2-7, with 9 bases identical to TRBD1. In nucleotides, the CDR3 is TGCAGTGCGGGGACAGGGCACGAGCAGTACTTC. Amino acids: CSAGTGHEQYF.